The 4 T cell receptor beta chains below all came from one sample that was sequenced in a study of blood T cell repertoires in COVID-19. Method: immunoSEQ multiplex PCR; TCRdb's copy keeps in-frame clones and lacks some. The table has 100,000 to 150,000 clones, about 70% seen once. Material: peripheral blood. These receptor sequences come from a woman in her seventies with acute or convalescent COVID-19.

This sequence joins TRBV7-9 and TRBJ2-1; 9 bases align to TRBD2. V was pared by 1 base and J by 9 bases, with 4 bases of the junction left unmatched. This CDR3 is built from 14 residues. In germline, CDR1 is SEHNR, CDR2 FQNEAQ (reference sequence). The DNA of the CDR3 is TGTGCCAGCAGCTTAGGCGGGGGGGCCATTGAGCAGTTCTTC. Protein sequence: CASSLGGGAIEQFF.

This sequence joins TRBV12-3 or TRBV12-4 and TRBJ2-2, with D maybe TRBD2 (6 bases). V lost 5 bases and J lost 8, with 12 bases in between. The CDR3 contains 13 residues. CDR3 loop: CASSPGLSGELFF. For the CDR3, the DNA is TGTGCCAGCAGTCCGGGACTGTCGGGGGAGCTGTTTTTT.

Only a few counts were recorded for this clone. The chain carries TRBV14 and TRBJ2-3; 8 nucleotides match TRBD2. V trimming: 5 bases; J trimming: 0 bases; junction bases outside the gene matches: 13. Germline V lookup: CDR1 SGHDN, CDR2 FVKESK. CDR3 length equals 18 residues. The CDR3: CASSKPPMTSVSTDTQYF. In DNA, the CDR3 is TGTGCCAGCAGCAAACCACCCATGACTAGCGTCAGCACAGATACGCAGTATTTT. Combining the CDR3 with reference TRBV14 and TRBJ2-3 gives the whole variable domain EAGVTQFPSHSVIEKGQTVTLRCDPISGHDNLYWYRRVMGKEIKFLLHFVKESKQDESGMPNNRFLAERTGGTYSTLKVQPAELEDSGVYFCASSKPPMTSVSTDTQYFGPGTRLTVL.

The chain links TRBV10-3 to TRBJ1-1; D is ambiguous. The germline V gene encodes CDR1 ENHRY and CDR2 SYGVKD. The CDR3 has 13 residues. V shed 7 bases and J shed 1 base, with 10 bases lying between them. The CDR3 reads CAIMGSSNTEAFF. The CDR3 coding sequence is TGTGCCATCATGGGCAGTTCGAACACTGAAGCTTTCTTT.